Reported below is one T cell receptor beta chain. Antigen: not known. Only in-frame clones appear in the TCRdb table, and some are missing; sequencing was by immunoSEQ multiplex PCR. The sample shows around 100,000 clones, around 85% of them seen only once. Germline assignment: CDR1 SGHRS and CDR2 YFSETQ. This CDR3 region has 12 residues. The V end lost 1 base, the J end lost 6 bases, and 8 bases lay between the germline ends. The sample belongs to a study of T cell responses to AZD1222 COVID-19 vaccine. Study results and limitations: Sampling captured repertoires only after the peak T cell response. Two doses of AZD1222 preceded a rise in Spike-specific TCR breadth and depth. Donors in the cohort were predominantly white British and more often female, and clonal diversity was possibly underestimated.

The sample in question was peripheral blood, obtained 28 days after the second AZD1222 dose. The receptor was derived from an adult who received the AZD1222 COVID-19 vaccine. The V call is TRBV5-1, the J call TRBJ2-7; no reliable D call. The CDR3: CASSLLIGEQYF. CDR3 nucleotide sequence: TGCGCCAGCAGCTTGTTGATAGGCGAGCAGTACTTC.